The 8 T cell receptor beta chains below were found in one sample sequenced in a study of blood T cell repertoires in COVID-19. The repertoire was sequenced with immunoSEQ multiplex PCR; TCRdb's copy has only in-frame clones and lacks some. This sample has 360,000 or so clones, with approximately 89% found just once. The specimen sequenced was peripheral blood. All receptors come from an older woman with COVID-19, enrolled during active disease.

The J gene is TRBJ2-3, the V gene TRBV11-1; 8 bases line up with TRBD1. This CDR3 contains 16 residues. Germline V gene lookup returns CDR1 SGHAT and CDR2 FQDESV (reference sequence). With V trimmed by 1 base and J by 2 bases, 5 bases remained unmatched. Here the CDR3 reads CASSLEADRVTDTQYF. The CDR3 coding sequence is TGTGCCAGCAGCTTAGAAGCGGACAGGGTCACAGATACGCAGTATTTT. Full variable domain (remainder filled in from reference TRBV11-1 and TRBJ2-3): EAEVAQSPRYKITEKSQAVAFWCDPISGHATLYWYRQILGQGPELLVQFQDESVVDDSQLPKDRFSAERLKGVDSTLKIQPAELGDSAMYLCASSLEADRVTDTQYFGPGTRLTVL.

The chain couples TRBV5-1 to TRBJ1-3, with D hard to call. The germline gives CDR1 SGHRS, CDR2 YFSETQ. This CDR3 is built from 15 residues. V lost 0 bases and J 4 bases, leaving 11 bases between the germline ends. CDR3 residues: CASSLGTDRGNTIYF. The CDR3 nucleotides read TGCGCCAGCAGCTTGGGTACAGACCGCGGAAACACCATATATTTT. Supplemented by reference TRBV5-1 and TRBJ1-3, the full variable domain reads KAGVTQTPRYLIKTRGQQVTLSCSPISGHRSVSWYQQTPGQGLQFLFEYFSETQRNKGNFPGRFSGRQFSNSRSEMNVSTLELGDSALYLCASSLGTDRGNTIYFGEGSWLTVV.

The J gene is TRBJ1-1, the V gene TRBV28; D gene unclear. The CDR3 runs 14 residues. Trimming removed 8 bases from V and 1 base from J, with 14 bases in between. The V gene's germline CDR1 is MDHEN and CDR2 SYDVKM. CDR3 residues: CASRRQQSNTEAFF. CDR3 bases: TGTGCCAGCCGCAGGCAGCAGTCGAACACTGAAGCTTTCTTT.

The CDR3 nucleotides are TGTGCCAGCAGCCCTCGTTTATCCGCGAACACCGGGGAGCTGTTTTTT. Its protein is CASSPRLSANTGELFF. This sequence joins TRBV9 and TRBJ2-2; D is unresolved. V was shortened by 4 bases and J by 0 bases, with 13 bases between the two germline ends. Per germline, CDR1 SGDLS and CDR2 YYNGEE. CDR3 size: 16 residues.

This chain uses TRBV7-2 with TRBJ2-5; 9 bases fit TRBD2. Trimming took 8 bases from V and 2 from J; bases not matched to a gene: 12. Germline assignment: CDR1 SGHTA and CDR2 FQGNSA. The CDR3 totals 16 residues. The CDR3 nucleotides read TGTGCCAGCGCGAAGCGGGGGGCGGGGAATCAAGAGACCCAGTACTTC. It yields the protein CASAKRGAGNQETQYF.

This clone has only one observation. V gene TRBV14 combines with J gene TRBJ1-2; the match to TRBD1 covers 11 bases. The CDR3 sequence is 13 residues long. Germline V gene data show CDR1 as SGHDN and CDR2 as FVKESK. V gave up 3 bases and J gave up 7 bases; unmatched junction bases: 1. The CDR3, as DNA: TGTGCCAGCAGCCAGGACAGGGGGCTTGGCTACACCTTC. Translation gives CASSQDRGLGYTF. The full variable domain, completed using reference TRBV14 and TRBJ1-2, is EAGVTQFPSHSVIEKGQTVTLRCDPISGHDNLYWYRRVMGKEIKFLLHFVKESKQDESGMPNNRFLAERTGGTYSTLKVQPAELEDSGVYFCASSQDRGLGYTFGSGTRLTVV.

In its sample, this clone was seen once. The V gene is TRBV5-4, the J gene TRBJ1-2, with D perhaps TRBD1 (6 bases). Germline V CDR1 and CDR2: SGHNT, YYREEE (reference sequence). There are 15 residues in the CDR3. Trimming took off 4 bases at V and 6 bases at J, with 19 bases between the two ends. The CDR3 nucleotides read TGTGCCAGCAGCATAACAGGGAGATTACAGGATGGCTACACCTTC. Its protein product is CASSITGRLQDGYTF. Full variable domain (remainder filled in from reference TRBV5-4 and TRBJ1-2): ETGVTQSPTHLIKTRGQQVTLRCSSQSGHNTVSWYQQALGQGPQFIFQYYREEENGRGNFPPRFSGLQFPNYSSELNVNALELDDSALYLCASSITGRLQDGYTFGSGTRLTVV.

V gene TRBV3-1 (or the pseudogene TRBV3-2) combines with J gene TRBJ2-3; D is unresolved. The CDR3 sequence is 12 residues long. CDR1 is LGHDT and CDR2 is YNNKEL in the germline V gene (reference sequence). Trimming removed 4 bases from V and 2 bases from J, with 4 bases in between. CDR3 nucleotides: TGTGCCAGCAGCCGCGACACAGATACGCAGTATTTT. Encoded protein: CASSRDTDTQYF.